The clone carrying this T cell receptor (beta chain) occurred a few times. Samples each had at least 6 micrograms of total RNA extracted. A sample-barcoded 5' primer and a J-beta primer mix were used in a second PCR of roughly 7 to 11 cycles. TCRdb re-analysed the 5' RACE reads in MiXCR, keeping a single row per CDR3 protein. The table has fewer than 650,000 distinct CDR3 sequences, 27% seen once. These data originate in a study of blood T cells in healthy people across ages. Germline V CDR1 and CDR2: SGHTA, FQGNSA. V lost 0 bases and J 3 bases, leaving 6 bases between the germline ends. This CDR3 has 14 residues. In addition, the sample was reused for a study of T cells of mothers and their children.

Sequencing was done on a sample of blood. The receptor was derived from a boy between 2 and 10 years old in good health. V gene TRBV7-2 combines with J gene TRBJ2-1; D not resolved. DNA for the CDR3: TGTGCCAGCAGCTTAGCTGTCAACTACAATGAGCAGTTCTTC. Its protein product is CASSLAVNYNEQFF. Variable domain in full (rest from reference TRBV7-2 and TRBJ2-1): GAGVSQSPSNKVTEKGKDVELRCDPISGHTALYWYRQSLGQGLEFLIYFQGNSAPDKSGLPSDRFSAERTGGSVSTLTIQRTQQEDSAVYLCASSLAVNYNEQFFGPGTRLTVL.